A selection of T cell receptor beta chains follows, all from one sample in a study of blood T cell repertoires in COVID-19. Profiling relied on immunoSEQ multiplex PCR, and the TCRdb table lists in-frame clones only, not all of them. The sample consists of 200,000 to 250,000 clones, 80% of them appearing once. Source material: peripheral blood. These TCRs come from a human donor in a cohort sampled during active COVID-19. The CDR3 runs from the conserved cysteine through the conserved F or W. The D gene is left open where the match is weak. The listing skips clone size in some rows; elsewhere it reads once, few, many or a size class.

V gene	D gene	J gene	clone size	CDR3 protein	CDR3 DNA
TRBV28	.	TRBJ2-7	.	CASSKGPDGYEQYF	TGTGCCAGCAGTAAGGGGCCCGACGGCTACGAGCAGTACTTC
TRBV5-5	TRBD1	TRBJ1-1	.	CASSLETGELAEAFF	TGTGCCAGCAGCTTGGAAACAGGGGAGCTGGCTGAAGCTTTCTTT
TRBV11-2	TRBD2	TRBJ2-1	.	CASSSKPTGLAVYNEQFF	TGTGCCAGCAGCTCTAAACCGACTGGACTAGCGGTCTACAATGAGCAGTTCTTC
TRBV29-1	.	TRBJ2-3	.	CSVGLGGRGTDTQYF	TGCAGCGTTGGTTTGGGGGGCAGGGGGACAGATACGCAGTATTTT
TRBV5-1	TRBD1	TRBJ1-1	.	CATATGTANTEAFF	TGCGCCACCGCGACCGGGACAGCCAACACTGAAGCTTTCTTT
TRBV3-1/TRBV3-2	.	TRBJ2-1	few	CASSQDAQADEQFF	TGTGCCAGCAGCCAAGATGCCCAGGCCGATGAGCAGTTCTTC
TRBV7-9	.	TRBJ2-2	.	CASSPRGEAGELFF	TGTGCCAGCAGCCCGCGTGGAGAGGCCGGGGAGCTGTTTTTT
TRBV24-1	.	TRBJ1-2	once	CATSEGTSYGYTF	TGTGCCACCAGTGAGGGGACATCGTATGGCTACACCTTC
TRBV20-1	TRBD1	TRBJ1-2	.	CSATGVYGYTF	TGCAGTGCAACAGGGGTCTATGGCTACACCTTC
TRBV6-5	TRBD1	TRBJ2-7	.	CASSLTGVSSYEQYF	TGTGCCAGCAGTCTGACAGGGGTCAGCTCCTACGAGCAGTACTTC
TRBV10-3	.	TRBJ2-5	.	CAISESTISGGETQYF	TGTGCCATCAGTGAGTCGACCATCAGTGGAGGCGAGACCCAGTACTTC
TRBV4-1	TRBD1	TRBJ1-1	.	CASSQEGTAEAFF	TGCGCCAGCAGCCAAGAGGGGACAGCCGAAGCTTTCTTT
TRBV7-3	.	TRBJ2-3	.	CASSPTDADTQYF	TGTGCCAGCAGCCCGACTGACGCAGATACGCAGTATTTT
TRBV6-2/TRBV6-3	.	TRBJ2-7	.	CASSYSRSEQYF	TGTGCCAGCAGTTACTCAAGGAGCGAGCAGTACTTC
TRBV7-2	TRBD1	TRBJ1-5	.	CASSQGGQGGPPQHF	TGTGCCAGCAGCCAAGGGGGACAGGGAGGTCCTCCCCAGCATTTT
TRBV5-1	.	TRBJ2-3	.	CASSLAREGDTQYF	TGCGCCAGCAGCTTGGCCAGGGAAGGAGATACGCAGTATTTT
TRBV10-3	TRBD1	TRBJ2-7	once	CAIRSSDRLPYEQYF	TGTGCCATCAGGTCCTCGGACAGGCTCCCCTACGAGCAGTACTTC
TRBV28	TRBD1	TRBJ1-5	once	CASSFLDRGGSQPQHF	TGTGCCAGCAGTTTCCTCGACAGGGGAGGGAGTCAGCCCCAGCATTTT
TRBV19	.	TRBJ1-1	few	CASSPGDLLNTEAFF	TGTGCCAGTAGTCCAGGGGACCTGCTGAACACTGAAGCTTTCTTT
TRBV4-2	.	TRBJ2-7	.	CASSQGGVRSSYEQYF	TGTGCCAGCAGCCAGGGGGGAGTACGGAGCTCCTACGAGCAGTACTTC
TRBV29-1	.	TRBJ2-4	.	CSVGGAPLAKNIQYF	TGCAGCGTGGGGGGGGCACCTTTAGCCAAAAACATTCAGTACTTC
TRBV5-6	.	TRBJ2-6	.	CASSPEGDSGANVLTF	TGTGCCAGCAGCCCTGAAGGGGACTCTGGGGCCAACGTCCTGACTTTC
TRBV19	.	TRBJ1-6	.	CASTNSYSPLHF	TGTGCCAGTACTAACTCCTATTCACCCCTCCACTTT
TRBV11-2	.	TRBJ1-1	many	CASSLTPGVNTEAFF	TGTGCCAGCAGCTTAACCCCGGGGGTGAACACTGAAGCTTTCTTT
TRBV19	TRBD1	TRBJ2-5	.	CASSIGTGGRETQYF	TGTGCCAGTAGTATAGGTACAGGGGGCCGGGAGACCCAGTACTTC
TRBV19	.	TRBJ1-2	.	CASSASVIDYGYTF	TGTGCCAGTAGTGCCAGTGTTATCGACTATGGCTACACCTTC
TRBV10-3	TRBD2	TRBJ2-2	.	CASKTSGGADTGELFF	TGTGCCTCGAAGACTAGCGGGGGGGCAGACACCGGGGAGCTGTTTTTT
TRBV2	.	TRBJ1-1	.	CASSAEAVNTEAFF	TGTGCCAGCAGCGCTGAGGCCGTGAACACTGAAGCTTTCTTT
TRBV5-4	TRBD1	TRBJ2-3	.	CASSRQAGTGGVDTQYF	TGTGCCAGCAGCCGGCAGGCCGGGACAGGGGGCGTAGATACGCAGTATTTT
TRBV9	TRBD1	TRBJ2-7	.	CASRHDRGARREQYF	TGTGCCAGCAGACATGACAGGGGCGCTCGGCGGGAGCAGTACTTC
TRBV29-1	TRBD1	TRBJ2-5	.	CSVQGQGWETQYF	TGCAGCGTCCAAGGACAGGGATGGGAGACCCAGTACTTC
TRBV19	TRBD2	TRBJ2-1	.	CASSIAAGAYNEQFF	TGTGCCAGTAGTATAGCCGCGGGAGCCTACAATGAGCAGTTCTTC
TRBV28	.	TRBJ2-5	.	CASSLSDRQSQYF	TGTGCCAGCAGTTTGTCGGACAGACAGTCCCAGTACTTC
TRBV7-2	TRBD1	TRBJ1-5	.	CASSSPHPGTGEGPQHF	TGTGCCAGCAGCTCCCCTCATCCGGGGACAGGGGAGGGGCCCCAGCATTTT
TRBV5-1	TRBD1	TRBJ1-2	.	CASSRGQGDYGYTF	TGCGCCAGCAGCAGGGGACAGGGGGACTATGGCTACACCTTC
TRBV20-1	TRBD1	TRBJ2-7	.	CSASYRGYEQYF	TGCAGTGCTAGTTACAGGGGCTACGAGCAGTACTTC
TRBV9	TRBD1	TRBJ2-7	.	CASSVGQGISEQYF	TGTGCCAGCAGCGTAGGACAGGGAATCAGCGAGCAGTACTTC